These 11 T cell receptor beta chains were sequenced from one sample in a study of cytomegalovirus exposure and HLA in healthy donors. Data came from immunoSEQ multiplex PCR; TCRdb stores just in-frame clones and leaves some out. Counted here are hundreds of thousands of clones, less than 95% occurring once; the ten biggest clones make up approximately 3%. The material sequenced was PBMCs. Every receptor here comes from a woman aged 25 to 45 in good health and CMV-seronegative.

CDR3 residues: CASRSSGDYNEQFF. Here the CDR3 DNA reads TGTGCCAGCAGGTCTAGTGGTGATTACAATGAGCAGTTCTTC. V is TRBV6-5 and J is TRBJ2-1; D is unresolved. Trimming stripped 6 bases from V and 4 bases from J, with 13 bases between. CDR1 and CDR2 from the germline V gene are MNHEY and SVGAGI. The CDR3 extends over 14 amino acids.

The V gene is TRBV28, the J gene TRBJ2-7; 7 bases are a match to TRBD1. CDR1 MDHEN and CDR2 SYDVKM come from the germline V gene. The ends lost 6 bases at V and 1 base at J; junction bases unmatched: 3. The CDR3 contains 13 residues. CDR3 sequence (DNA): TGTGCCAGCAGGAGGGGACAGTCCTACGAGCAGTACTTC. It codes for CASRRGQSYEQYF.

The CDR3 bases are TGCGCCAGCAGCCAAGATTGGGCCTGGACAGGCTTAGGGCAGTTCTTC. As protein: CASSQDWAWTGLGQFF. The chain links TRBV4-3 to TRBJ2-1; 7 bases are a match to TRBD1. V lost 0 bases and J lost 12; bases outside the gene matches: 14. CDR1 and CDR2 from the germline V gene are LGHNA and YSLEER. There are 16 residues in the CDR3.

CDR3 sequence (DNA): TGTGCCGGCGGACCGGGACTAGCGGCCTCCTACGAGCAGTACTTC. Amino acid sequence: CAGGPGLAASYEQYF. The gene calls are TRBV2 and TRBJ2-7; 11 bases agree with TRBD2. The CDR3 is 15 amino acids. With V trimmed by 11 bases and J by 0 bases, 9 bases remained unmatched. The germline V gene has CDR1 SNHLY and CDR2 FYNNEI.

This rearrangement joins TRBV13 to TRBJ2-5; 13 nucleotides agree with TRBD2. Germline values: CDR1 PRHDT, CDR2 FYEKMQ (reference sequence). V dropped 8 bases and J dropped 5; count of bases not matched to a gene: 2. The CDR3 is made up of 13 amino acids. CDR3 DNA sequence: TGTGCCAGCGGACTAGCGGGAGTGGAGACCCAGTACTTC. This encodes CASGLAGVETQYF.

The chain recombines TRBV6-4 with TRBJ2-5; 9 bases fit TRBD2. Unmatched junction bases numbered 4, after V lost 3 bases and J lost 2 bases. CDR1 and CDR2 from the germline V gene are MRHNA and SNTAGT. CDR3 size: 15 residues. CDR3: CASSEVAGEQETQYF. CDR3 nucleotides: TGTGCCAGCAGTGAGGTAGCGGGAGAGCAAGAGACCCAGTACTTC.

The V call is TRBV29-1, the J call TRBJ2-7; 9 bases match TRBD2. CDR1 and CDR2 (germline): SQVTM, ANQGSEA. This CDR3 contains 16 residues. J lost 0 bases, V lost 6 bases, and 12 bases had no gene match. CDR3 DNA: TGCAGCGTCGTAGGGAGGCTAGCGGGATCCTCCTACGAGCAGTACTTC. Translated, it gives CSVVGRLAGSSYEQYF.

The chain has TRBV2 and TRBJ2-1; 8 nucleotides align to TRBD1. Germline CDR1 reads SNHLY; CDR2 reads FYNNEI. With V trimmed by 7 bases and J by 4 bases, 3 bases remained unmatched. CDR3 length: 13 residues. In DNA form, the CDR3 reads TGTGCCAGCATAAGGACAGGGTACAATGAGCAGTTCTTC. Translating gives CASIRTGYNEQFF. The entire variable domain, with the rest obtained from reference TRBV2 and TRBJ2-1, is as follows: EPEVTQTPSHQVTQMGQEVILRCVPISNHLYFYWYRQILGQKVEFLVSFYNNEISEKSEIFDDQFSVERPDGSNFTLKIRSTKLEDSAMYFCASIRTGYNEQFFGPGTRLTVL.

This CDR3 is CSASGGWETQYF. The CDR3 DNA sequence: TGCAGCGCCAGCGGCGGGTGGGAGACCCAGTACTTC. The chain is built from TRBV29-1 and TRBJ2-5, with D perhaps matching TRBD2 (5 bases). Germline V lookup: CDR1 SQVTM, CDR2 ANQGSEA. Deletions cut 7 bases from V and 5 bases from J, with 14 bases between. This CDR3 has 12 amino acids.

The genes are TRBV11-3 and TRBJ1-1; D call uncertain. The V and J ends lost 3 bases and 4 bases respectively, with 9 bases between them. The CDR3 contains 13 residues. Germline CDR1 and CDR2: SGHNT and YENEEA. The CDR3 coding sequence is TGTGCCAGCAGCTTGTTGCGGCGCACTGAAGCTTTCTTT. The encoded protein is CASSLLRRTEAFF. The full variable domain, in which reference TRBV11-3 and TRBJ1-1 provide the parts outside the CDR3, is EAGVVQSPRYKIIEKKQPVAFWCNPISGHNTLYWYLQNLGQGPELLIRYENEEAVDDSQLPKDRFSAERLKGVDSTLKIQPAELGDSAVYLCASSLLRRTEAFFGQGTRLTVV.

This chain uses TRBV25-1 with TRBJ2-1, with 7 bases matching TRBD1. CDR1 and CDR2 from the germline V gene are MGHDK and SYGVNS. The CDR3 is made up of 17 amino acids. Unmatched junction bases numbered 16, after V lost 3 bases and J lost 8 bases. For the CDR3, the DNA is TGTGCCAGCAGTGACCCCATGACAGGGCGGATTAGGGATGAGCAGTTCTTC. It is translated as CASSDPMTGRIRDEQFF.